This T cell receptor beta chain was captured in a study of blood T cells in healthy people across ages. Overall study findings and caveats: A strong correlation between TCR beta diversity and naive T cell percentage was seen.

About this clonotype: Its antigen remains unidentified. One junction end disagrees with the germline gene, perhaps due to a read error.

This CDR3 comprises 13 residues. Looked up from germline, CDR1 is SNHLY and CDR2 is FYNNEI. Together with a sample-barcoded 5' primer, a J-beta primer mix was included in a second PCR lasting roughly 6 to 12 cycles. TCRdb re-derived calls from the 5' RACE reads in MiXCR, one entry per CDR3 protein. Of around 1,000,000 distinct CDR3 sequences in the sample, roughly a quarter were seen once. The sample also formed part of further work on T cells of mothers and their children.

This receptor was taken from a girl aged 2 to 9 in good health. The specimen was blood. The chain joins TRBV2 to TRBJ2-5; tentative D call: TRBD2 (7 bases). The DNA end lines up better with TRBJ2-7; the J call may be wrong. CDR3 in DNA: TGTACCAGCATCGAGGGGGGGAAGTACGAGCAGTACTTC. Its translation: CTSIEGGKYEQYF.